This T cell receptor beta chain was recorded in a study of blood T cell repertoires in COVID-19. Grouping used clinical history reported by participants in a survey and questionnaire. Produced via immunoSEQ multiplex PCR; TCRdb's table is partial and in-frame only. The sample includes 350,000 or so clones, more than 85% seen only once; the top ten take approximately 17%. The sample comprised PBMCs or T cells enriched from blood (not recorded which). The source of this sequence is a woman in her twenties or thirties who had recovered from COVID-19.

The DNA for the CDR3 is TGTGCCAGTAGTATCAGGACAGGGGGGAACACTGAAGCTTTCTTT. Translating it yields CASSIRTGGNTEAFF. The V gene is TRBV19, the J gene TRBJ1-1; 10 nucleotides agree with TRBD1. This CDR3 contains 15 residues. With V trimmed by 3 bases and J by 1 base, 2 bases remained unmatched. Germline V CDR1 and CDR2: LNHDA, SQIVND (reference sequence).